This T cell receptor (beta chain) was recovered during a study of T cell repertoires in cytomegalovirus infection. Study summary: It was the public TCR beta signatures that indicated both CMV infection and matching HLA type.

Study-level results: Cumulative public TCR beta family frequency identified carriers of CMV plus the relevant HLA. The ex vivo response was dominated by HLA-C-restricted CMV-specific TCR beta clonotypes.

This CDR3 has 15 amino acids. Trimming shortened V by 4 bases and J by 4 bases, and 14 bases separated the two germline ends. Germline V lookup: CDR1 SNHLY, CDR2 FYNNEI. TCRdb called the reads again in MiXCR, with one record for every CDR3 protein. The sample consists of 35,000 to 55,000 distinct CDR3 sequences, 20% of them appearing once. This clonotype was observed a handful of times. The antigen is not known. The sample comprised PBMCs, sequenced either directly or after in vitro stimulation (not recorded which). V usage is TRBV2 and J usage is TRBJ2-1; unclear D gene. This receptor was taken from a human donor in good health (CMV status not recorded). Some clones in this sample may be carry-over from other donors' samples. As DNA, the CDR3 is TGTGCCAGCAGTGTGCCCGGGTTAACGTACAATGAGCAGTTCTTC. Translated: CASSVPGLTYNEQFF.